The 3 T cell receptor beta chains reported below all come from one sample, sequenced in a study of T cell repertoires in cytomegalovirus infection. TCRdb processed the reads anew with MiXCR; each CDR3 protein has one entry. In the table there are about 890,000 distinct CDR3 sequences, around 30% of which are singletons. Their antigen targets remain unknown. This specimen was cultured CD8+ T cells from PBMCs, taken from culture after CMV antigen stimulation. The receptors were gathered from a human donor in good health (CMV status not recorded). Some clones in this sample may be carry-over from other donors' samples.

This clonotype was seen just once. Just one base apart from a much larger clone, this may be a read error. The J gene is TRBJ1-1, the V gene TRBV7-3, with D hard to call. V was pared by 10 bases and J by 4 bases, with 16 bases between. The germline V gene has CDR1 SGHTA and CDR2 FQGTGA. The CDR3 is made up of 13 amino acids. The CDR3 region is CANSRGPTTEAFF. The CDR3, as DNA: TGTGCCAACAGTCGCGGACCAACCACTGAAGCTTTCTTT.

The rearrangement uses TRBV7-8 and TRBJ1-4; D gene unclear. CDR1 and CDR2 from the germline V gene are SGHVS and FQNEAQ. CDR3 length equals 16 residues. Trimming left V 2 bases short and J 8 bases short, with 18 bases between. CDR3 protein: CASSLPSASFSEKLFF. The CDR3 bases are TGTGCCAGCAGCTTACCATCGGCAAGCTTTTCGGAAAAACTGTTTTTT. Full variable domain (rest looked up from reference TRBV7-8 and TRBJ1-4): GAGVSQSPRYKVAKRGQDVALRCDPISGHVSLFWYQQALGQGPEFLTYFQNEAQLDKSGLPSDRFFAERPEGSVSTLKIQRTQQEDSAVYLCASSLPSASFSEKLFFGSGTQLSVL.

This clonotype was counted only a few times. The chain is built from TRBV27 and TRBJ2-1, with D possibly TRBD2 on 5 matching bases. The CDR3 length is 14 residues. Trimming took off 8 bases at V and 2 bases at J, with 13 bases between the two ends. The V gene's germline CDR1 is MNHEY and CDR2 SMNVEV (reference sequence). In DNA, the CDR3 is TGTGCCAGCTCCCCGGGGTCGGCCTACAATGAGCAGTTCTTC. As protein: CASSPGSAYNEQFF.